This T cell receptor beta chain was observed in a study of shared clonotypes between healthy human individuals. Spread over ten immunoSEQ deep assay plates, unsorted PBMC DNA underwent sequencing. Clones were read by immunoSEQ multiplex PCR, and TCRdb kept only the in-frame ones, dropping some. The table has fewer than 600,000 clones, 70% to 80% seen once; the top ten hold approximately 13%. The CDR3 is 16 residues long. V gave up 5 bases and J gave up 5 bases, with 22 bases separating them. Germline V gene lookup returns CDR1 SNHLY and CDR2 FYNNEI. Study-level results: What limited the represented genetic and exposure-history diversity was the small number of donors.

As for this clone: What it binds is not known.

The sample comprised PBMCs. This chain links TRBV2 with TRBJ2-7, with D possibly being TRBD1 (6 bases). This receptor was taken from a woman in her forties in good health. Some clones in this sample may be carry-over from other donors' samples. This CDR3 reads CASSPSAGVGVHEQYF. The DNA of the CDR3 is TGTGCCAGCAGTCCCTCTGCAGGGGTTGGGGTTCACGAGCAGTACTTC. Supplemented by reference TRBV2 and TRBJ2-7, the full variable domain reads EPEVTQTPSHQVTQMGQEVILRCVPISNHLYFYWYRQILGQKVEFLVSFYNNEISEKSEIFDDQFSVERPDGSNFTLKIRSTKLEDSAMYFCASSPSAGVGVHEQYFGPGTRLTVT.